This T cell receptor (beta chain) was captured in a study of T cell repertoires in cytomegalovirus infection. Looking at the study overall: Public TCR beta signatures provided an indication of both CMV infection and a matching HLA type. Findings and caveats of the study: Within the response measured ex vivo, HLA-C-restricted CMV-specific TCR beta clonotypes were dominant. Identification of carriers of CMV plus the relevant HLA was achieved through cumulative public TCR beta family frequency.

Germline V lookup: CDR1 LNHDA, CDR2 SQIVND (reference sequence). The V segment lost 5 bases and the J segment 5 bases; nucleotides outside the gene matches: 5. CDR3 length equals 16 residues. TCRdb ran MiXCR on the reads and lists one entry per CDR3 protein. The table has more than 250,000 distinct CDR3 sequences, approximately 25% seen once. Notes on this clonotype: As yet, its antigen is unknown.

The source material was cultured PBMCs, sampled from culture after CMV antigen stimulation. The receptor comes from a human donor in good health (CMV status not recorded). Some clones in this sample may be carry-over from other donors' samples. J is TRBJ2-2 and V is TRBV19, with 13 bases matching TRBD2. For the CDR3, the DNA is TGTGCCAGTAGTGGAGGGACTAGCGGGATTACCGGGGAGCTGTTTTTT. Protein product: CASSGGTSGITGELFF.